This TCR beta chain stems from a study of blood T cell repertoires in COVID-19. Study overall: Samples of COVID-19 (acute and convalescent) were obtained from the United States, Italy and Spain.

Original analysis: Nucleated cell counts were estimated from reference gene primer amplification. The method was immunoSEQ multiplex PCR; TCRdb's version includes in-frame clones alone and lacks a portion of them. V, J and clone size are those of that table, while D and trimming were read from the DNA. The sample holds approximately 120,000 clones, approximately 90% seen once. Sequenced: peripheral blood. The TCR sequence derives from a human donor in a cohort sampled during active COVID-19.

The CDR3 spells CASSDPSGVSHEQYF. CDR3 in DNA: TGTGCCAGCAGTGACCCTAGCGGGGTCAGTCACGAGCAGTACTTC. The V call is TRBV6-1, the J call TRBJ2-7; 9 bases align to TRBD2. The J segment lost 5 bases and the V segment lost 3 bases, leaving 8 bases of the junction unmatched. The CDR3 consists of 15 residues. Germline V gives CDR1 MNHNS, CDR2 SASEGT.